One TCR beta chain is described in this entry. Its antigen is undetermined. Employing constant-segment primers, 5'RACE generated TCR alpha and TCR beta cDNA libraries bearing sample barcodes and UMIs. TCRdb independently ran MiXCR on the 5' RACE reads; one entry per CDR3 protein. The data contain a few hundred thousand distinct CDR3 sequences, roughly 15% of them seen just once; the ten biggest clones take up about 22%. The data originate from a study of T-cell memory formation after mild COVID-19. Whole-study context: Clustering of TCRs was largely donor specific.

Trimming pared 5 bases from V and 2 bases from J, leaving 9 bases between. Germline-derived CDR1 and CDR2 are LNHDA and SQIVND (reference sequence). This CDR3 has 13 amino acids. General study points: Memory cells collected pre-infection included some clones that later responded, suggesting cross-reactive memory joined.

Input material: PBMCs or a T cell subset sorted from them (not recorded which). This rearrangement joins TRBV19 to TRBJ1-2; D gene ambiguous. The sequence came from a man between 18 and 29 years old who had mild COVID-19 (a few samples of this study predate the infection). Cell type and time point are not known. The CDR3 DNA reads as TGTGCCAGTAGTTCCCGACGGAACTATGGCTACACCTTC. Translating it yields CASSSRRNYGYTF.